Listed below are T cell receptor beta chains from one sample, sequenced in a study of cytomegalovirus exposure and HLA in healthy donors. Some clones are missing from TCRdb's copy, which holds only in-frame ones; the method was immunoSEQ multiplex PCR. Of about 260,000 clones in the sample, about nine tenths were seen once. The sequenced sample consisted of PBMCs. Every receptor here comes from a woman in her thirties in good health and CMV-seronegative. Each CDR3 is given with its conserved first and last residue. A D gene is named only where the DNA matches it firmly. For some rows the clone size is stated as once, few or many, or as a class when expanded; others skip it.

TRBJ2-7	TRBV6-1	TRBD2	NA	TGTGCCAGCAGGACTAGCGGGGGGGACTACGAGCAGTACTTC	CASRTSGGDYEQYF
TRBJ2-5	TRBV29-1	NA	NA	TGCAGCGTGGAACCAGGGGCGTTGGGGGAGACCCAGTACTTC	CSVEPGALGETQYF
TRBJ2-7	TRBV27	NA	NA	TGTGCCAGCAGCCCTATGGGACCACCCCGGGTCGAGCAGTACTTC	CASSPMGPPRVEQYF
TRBJ1-1	TRBV4-2	NA	NA	TGTGCCAGCAGCCAAGGCAGTGAAGCTTTCTTT	CASSQGSEAFF
TRBJ1-4	TRBV19	NA	NA	TGTGCCAGTAGGTTAAGTGCTCAGGTGTTTTTT	CASRLSAQVFF
TRBJ1-5	TRBV6-1	NA	NA	TGTGCCAGCAGTGAAGTAACAGGGCTATCTAGCAATCAGCCCCAGCATTTT	CASSEVTGLSSNQPQHF
TRBJ1-1	TRBV20-1	NA	NA	TGCAGTGCTAGACAGAAGTTTGAAGCTTTCTTT	CSARQKFEAFF
TRBJ2-7	TRBV6-5	NA	NA	TGTGCCAGCAGTTACGGGAACAAGGGTTACGAGCAGTACTTC	CASSYGNKGYEQYF
TRBJ2-7	TRBV6-1	TRBD2	NA	TGTGCCAGCAGTGTACTAGCGGGAGATTTTTTGGGCGAGCAGTACTTC	CASSVLAGDFLGEQYF
TRBJ2-1	TRBV9	TRBD2	once	TGTGCCAGCAGCGTAGGGGCTAGCGGGGCCTACAATGAGCAGTTCTTC	CASSVGASGAYNEQFF
TRBJ2-5	TRBV14	NA	NA	TGTGCCAGCAGCCAAATCCCCGGAGGAGAGACCCAGTACTTC	CASSQIPGGETQYF
TRBJ1-5	TRBV30	TRBD1	NA	TGTGCCTGGAGTATAGGGACAGGGGTGCAGCCCCAGCATTTT	CAWSIGTGVQPQHF
TRBJ2-7	TRBV11-3	NA	NA	TGTGCCAGCAGCTTAGTTGTCCACTACGAGCAGTACTTC	CASSLVVHYEQYF
TRBJ2-7	TRBV7-9	NA	NA	TGTGCCAGCAGCTTAACGGCCTACGAGCAGTACTTC	CASSLTAYEQYF
TRBJ2-7	TRBV27	TRBD1	NA	TGTGCCAGCAGCCCGGGACAGGGGACCTACGAGCAGTACTTC	CASSPGQGTYEQYF